The 3 T cell receptor beta chains presented below share a single source sample, sequenced in a study of blood T cell repertoires in COVID-19 (dated by TCRdb to the early 2020s). Library preparation used the immunoSEQ multiplex PCR assay. TCRdb mirrors the immuneACCESS table, restricted to in-frame sequences. Some clones are absent from its copies; in checked studies, under half trace to an unresolved V gene, and the reason for the others is unknown. This sample holds 25,000 to 35,000 clones; over 75% were observed only once. Clones ranked in the top ten supply 15% to 20% of the sample. Sequenced sample: peripheral blood. Receptor source: a man older than 75 with acute or convalescent COVID-19.

The J gene is TRBJ1-2, the V gene TRBV10-3, with 12 bases fitting TRBD1. CDR3 length equals 14 residues. CDR1 ENHRY and CDR2 SYGVKD come from the germline V gene. Losses at the gene ends were 6 bases for V and 8 bases for J; bases not matched to a gene: 7. CDR3 loop: CAISPGTGGDGYTF. In nucleotides, the CDR3 is TGTGCCATCAGCCCTGGGACAGGGGGCGACGGCTACACCTTC.

The chain carries TRBV11-2 and TRBJ2-3; no clear D gene. Trimming took off 3 bases at V and 0 bases at J, with 4 bases between the two ends. Germline V gene sequence: CDR1 SGHAT, CDR2 FQNNGV. CDR3 size: 13 residues. The CDR3 loop reads CASSLRSTDTQYF. The CDR3 DNA follows: TGTGCCAGCAGCTTGCGGAGCACAGATACGCAGTATTTT.

The chain combines TRBV12-3 or TRBV12-4 with TRBJ2-2, with D possibly matching TRBD2 (5 bases). V was shortened by 5 bases and J by 6 bases, with 7 bases between the two germline ends. This CDR3 region has 12 residues. Here the CDR3 reads CASSKRPGELFF. As DNA, the CDR3 is TGTGCCAGCAGTAAGCGGCCCGGGGAGCTGTTTTTT.